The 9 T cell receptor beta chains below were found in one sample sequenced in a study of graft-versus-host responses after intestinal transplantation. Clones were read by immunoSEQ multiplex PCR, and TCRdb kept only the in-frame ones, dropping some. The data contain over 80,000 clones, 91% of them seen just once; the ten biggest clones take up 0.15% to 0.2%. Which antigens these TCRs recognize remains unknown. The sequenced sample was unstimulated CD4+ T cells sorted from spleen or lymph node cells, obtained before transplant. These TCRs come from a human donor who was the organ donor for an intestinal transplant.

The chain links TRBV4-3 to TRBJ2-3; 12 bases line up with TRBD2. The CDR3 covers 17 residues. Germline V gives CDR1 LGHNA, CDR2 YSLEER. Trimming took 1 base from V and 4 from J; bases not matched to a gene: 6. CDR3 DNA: TGCGCCAGCAGCCAAGTCCCACTAGCGGGGGGATCAGATACGCAGTATTTT. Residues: CASSQVPLAGGSDTQYF.

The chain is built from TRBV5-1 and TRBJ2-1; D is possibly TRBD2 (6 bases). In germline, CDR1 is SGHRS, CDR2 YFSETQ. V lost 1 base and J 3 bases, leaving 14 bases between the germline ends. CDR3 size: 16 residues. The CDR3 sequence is CASSLSGGRNYNEQFF. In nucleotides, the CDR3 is TGCGCCAGCAGCTTGAGTGGGGGGAGAAACTACAATGAGCAGTTCTTC.

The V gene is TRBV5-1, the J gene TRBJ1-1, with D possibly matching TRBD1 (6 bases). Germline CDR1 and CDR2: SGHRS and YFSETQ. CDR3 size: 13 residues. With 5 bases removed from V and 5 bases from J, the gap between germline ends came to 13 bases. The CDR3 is CASRKGGGTEAFF. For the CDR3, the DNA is TGCGCCAGCAGGAAGGGAGGGGGAACTGAAGCTTTCTTT.

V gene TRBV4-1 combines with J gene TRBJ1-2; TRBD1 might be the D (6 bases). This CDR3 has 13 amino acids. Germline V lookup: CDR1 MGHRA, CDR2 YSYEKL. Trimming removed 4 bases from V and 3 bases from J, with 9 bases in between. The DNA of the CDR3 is TGCGCCAGCAGCCGCAAGGGGGACTATGGCTACACCTTC. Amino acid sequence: CASSRKGDYGYTF.

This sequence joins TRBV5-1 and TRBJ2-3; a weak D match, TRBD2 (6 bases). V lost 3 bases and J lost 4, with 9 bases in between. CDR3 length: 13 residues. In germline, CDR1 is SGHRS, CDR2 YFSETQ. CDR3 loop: CASSWGDADTQYF. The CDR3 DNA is TGCGCCAGCAGCTGGGGGGACGCAGATACGCAGTATTTT.

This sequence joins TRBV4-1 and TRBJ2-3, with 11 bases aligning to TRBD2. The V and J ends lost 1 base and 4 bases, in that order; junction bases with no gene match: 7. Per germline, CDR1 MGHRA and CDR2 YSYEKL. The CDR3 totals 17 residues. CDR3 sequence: CASSQGLTSGGADTQYF. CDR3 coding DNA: TGCGCCAGCAGCCAAGGACTAACTAGCGGGGGCGCAGATACGCAGTATTTT.

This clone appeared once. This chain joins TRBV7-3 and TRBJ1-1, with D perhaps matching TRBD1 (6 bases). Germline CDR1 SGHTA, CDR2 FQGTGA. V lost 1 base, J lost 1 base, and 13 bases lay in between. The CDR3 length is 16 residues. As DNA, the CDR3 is TGTGCCAGCAGCTTAAGACTGGCAGGGGAGAACACTGAAGCTTTCTTT. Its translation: CASSLRLAGENTEAFF.

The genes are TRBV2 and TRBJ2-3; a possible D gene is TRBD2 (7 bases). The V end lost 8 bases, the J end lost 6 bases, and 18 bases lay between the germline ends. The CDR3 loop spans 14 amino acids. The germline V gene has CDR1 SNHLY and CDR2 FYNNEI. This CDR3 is CASERGGALDTQYF. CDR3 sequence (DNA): TGTGCCAGCGAAAGGGGGGGGGCCTTGGATACGCAGTATTTT.

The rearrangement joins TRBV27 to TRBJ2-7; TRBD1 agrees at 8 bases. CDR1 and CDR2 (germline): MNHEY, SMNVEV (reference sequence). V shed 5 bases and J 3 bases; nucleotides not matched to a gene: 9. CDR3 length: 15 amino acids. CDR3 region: CASSTRTGTNYEQYF. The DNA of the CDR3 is TGTGCCAGCAGTACAAGGACAGGGACGAACTACGAGCAGTACTTC.